This T cell receptor beta chain was found in a study of identical twins (dated by TCRdb to 2015 to 2016). About the investigation overall: TCR alpha and beta repertoires from monozygotic twins, unrelated adults of various ages and cord blood were deep-sequenced to test whether fetal clonotypes persist. Replicate twin experiments were performed at different times using different library preparation protocols to rule out contamination. Broad study findings and their caveats: Abundant cord blood beta clonotypes had fewer insertions, young adult naive repertoires showed a similar but weaker trend, and memory repertoires showed no such trend. Out-of-frame TCR alpha sequences shared between twins showed an excess of low generation-probability sequences compared with coincidental sharing between unrelated individuals. Because the same donors could not be followed over many years, the conclusions relied on cross-sectional statistical analysis. Out-of-frame TCR alpha sharing in monozygotic twins was systematically underestimated by recombination models, whereas sharing between unrelated individuals was in agreement with the recombination models. The excess sharing between twins in beta out-of-frame sequences was weaker because fewer shared sequences reduced the signal-to-noise ratio. Zero-insertion analyses could be partly confounded by invariant T cells such as MAIT and iNKT, though diverse VJ usage argued against such confounding for most clonotypes.

The germline V gene sets CDR1 to SGDLS and CDR2 to YYNGEE. The CDR3 starts with the cysteine, ends with the phenylalanine, and has 15 residues. Only the CDR3 DNA stays, 45 bases, in frame from base 1. The junction carries 19 bases between V and J, which are trimmed by 6 bases and 4 bases respectively. Library construction relied on 5' RACE. The data were produced on an Illumina HiSeq 2000. Template switching introduced a universal primer binding site; the final cDNA contained a unique molecular identifier, enabling accurate counting of TCR cDNA molecules. Specific primers in the conserved constant-segment region were used to synthesize first-strand cDNA for TCR alpha and beta chains. To control for contamination, every cDNA library was double barcoded, receiving both a SMART-Mk sample barcode and Illumina barcodes. TruSeq adapter sequences along with Illumina sample barcodes were introduced in two successive PCR steps. The TCR alpha and beta cDNA libraries were sequenced on the Illumina HiSeq platform using custom primers. Per the original workflow: MiGEC was used to process raw reads and extract unique molecular identifiers, and MiXCR was used to find CDR3 positions. Recombination models were inferred per individual with the repgenHMM and IGoR tools using an EM algorithm. Shared clonotype analysis was performed with the tcR package in R, normalizing sharing by the product of cloneset sizes. To study raw recombination free of thymic and clonal selection effects, out-of-frame nonproductive sequences were analyzed. TCRdb redid the processing of the public reads, applying fastp at Q25 and MiXCR, and retained in-frame beta chains. Each entry merges the rows of one CDR3 protein and shows their most common DNA and genes. TCRdb's processing, not the authors', yielded these V and J calls. In this sample the table shows some 460,000 distinct CDR3 sequences, approximately 14% of which occur a single time. The ten most abundant clones make up over 0.5% of the sample.

A few counts support this clonotype. It has no known antigen specificity. No qualities accompany the bases; no much larger clone lies one base away. Every donor was a healthy Caucasian. Three pairs of female monozygotic twins, all aged about 18 to 30 years, were included in the twin cohort. Positive isolation kits from Invitrogen were used to isolate the CD4+ and CD8+ T cell populations. The same sample was also studied in work on yellow fever vaccine responses in identical twins. As the second paper documents: According to the authors, in identical twins the way T cells responded to vaccination appeared partly convergent and partly personalized. The study precisely tracked vaccine-responding T cell clones in identical twins.

Sequenced material: CD4+ T cells sorted from blood. The V and J segments used are TRBV9 and TRBJ2-5; the D gene assignment is perhaps TRBD1 or TRBD2, with each matching 6 bases. The receptor's source is a woman under 30 in good health. The DNA is TGTGCCAGCACCCCCCGAGGGGGGCAGTTAGAGACCCAGTACTTC. Translated, this gives CASTPRGGQLETQYF.